Below, 9 T cell receptor beta chains from the same sample are listed, as sequenced in a study of human T cells and chemical hapten exposure. Described time point: pre-sensitization, week 0. Treatment here: therapeutic diphenylcyclopropenone sensitization with weekly scalp DPC. TCRdb recomputed calls from the RACE reads with MiXCR, one row per CDR3 protein. In the table there are about 250,000 distinct CDR3 sequences, 7.5% to 9% of which are singletons. Sequenced material: whole blood, taken in connection with sensitization to the hapten diphenylcyclopropenone (DPC). These receptors all come from a man aged 18-30 years with alopecia areata. Some clones in this sample may be carry-over from other donors' samples.

CDR3 region: CASSYDRGGQPQHF. CDR3 nucleotides: TGTGCCAGCAGTTATGACAGGGGAGGCCAGCCCCAGCATTTT. The chain has TRBV2 and TRBJ1-5; 8 nucleotides align to TRBD1. Trimming cost V 5 bases and J 7 bases; bases outside gene matches: 7. The length of the CDR3 is 14 residues. Germline V gene data show CDR1 as SNHLY and CDR2 as FYNNEI. Together with reference TRBV2 and TRBJ1-5, the CDR3 gives the full variable domain: EPEVTQTPSHQVTQMGQEVILRCVPISNHLYFYWYRQILGQKVEFLVSFYNNEISEKSEIFDDQFSVERPDGSNFTLKIRSTKLEDSAMYFCASSYDRGGQPQHFGDGTRLSIL.

This clonotype was detected only a few times. V gene TRBV7-2 combines with J gene TRBJ2-1; perhaps TRBD1 as D (6 bases). Germline values: CDR1 SGHTA, CDR2 FQGNSA. V lost 5 bases, J lost 13 bases, and 12 bases lay in between. The CDR3 covers 11 residues. This CDR3 reads CASSLRQEQFF. CDR3 DNA: TGTGCCAGCAGCCTGCGACAGGAACAGTTCTTC.

The CDR3 bases are TGTGCCAGCAGTTTAACACAGGGGGCGGGCTACAATGAGCAGTTCTTC. It is translated as CASSLTQGAGYNEQFF. The chain couples TRBV28 to TRBJ2-1; TRBD1 matches at 9 bases. CDR3 length: 16 amino acids. V shed 2 bases, J shed 3 bases, and the junction held 5 bases outside the gene matches. From germline, CDR1 is MDHEN and CDR2 SYDVKM.

This clonotype showed up just a few times. The chain links TRBV10-1 to TRBJ2-5; 9 bases map to TRBD2. The V gene's germline CDR1 is WNHNN and CDR2 SYGVQD (reference sequence). CDR3 length: 14 amino acids. With V trimmed by 6 bases and J by 7 bases, 9 bases remained unmatched. The CDR3 spells CASSLRTSEGTQYF. The CDR3 coding sequence is TGCGCCAGCAGCCTCCGGACTAGCGAGGGGACCCAGTACTTC.

This clonotype was picked up many times. This chain joins TRBV5-1 and TRBJ2-5, with no clear D. The germline gives CDR1 SGHRS, CDR2 YFSETQ. The CDR3 has 14 amino acids. Trimming pared 0 bases from V and 0 bases from J, leaving 6 bases between. For the CDR3, the DNA is TGCGCCAGCAGCTTGGGAACTTACCAAGAGACCCAGTACTTC. Translated, it gives CASSLGTYQETQYF.

There are many counts of this clonotype. The gene calls are TRBV7-9 and TRBJ1-2; weak D call: TRBD1 (6 bases). The germline gives CDR1 SEHNR, CDR2 FQNEAQ (reference sequence). The CDR3 spans 14 residues. The V and J ends lost 5 bases and 2 bases respectively, with 12 bases between them. CDR3 sequence (DNA): TGTGCCAGCAGCCCGGGACACCTCAACTATGGCTACACCTTC. It codes for CASSPGHLNYGYTF.

Only a few counts were recorded for this clonotype. V gene TRBV11-2 combines with J gene TRBJ1-2; D not resolved. The CDR3 covers 13 residues. V was pared by 5 bases and J by 6 bases, with 13 bases between. Per the germline V gene, CDR1 is SGHAT and CDR2 is FQNNGV. The CDR3 sequence: CASSREREDGYTF. The CDR3 DNA reads TGTGCCAGCAGCCGAGAAAGGGAGGATGGCTACACCTTC.

This clonotype was detected only once. This may be a read error: a much more frequent sequence differs by one nucleotide. V usage is TRBV9 and J usage is TRBJ2-2; 13 bases map to TRBD2. The CDR3 is 18 residues long. CDR1 and CDR2 (germline): SGDLS, YYNGEE. The CDR3 loop is CANSARLAGGTNTGELFF. The CDR3 DNA follows: TGTGCCAACAGCGCACGACTAGCGGGGGGCACGAACACCGGGGAGCTGTTTTTT.

This clonotype was counted many times. The V and J genes are TRBV6-4 and TRBJ2-2; 7 bases agree with TRBD2. CDR1 and CDR2 from the germline V gene are MRHNA and SNTAGT. This CDR3 is 15 amino acids long. Germline trimming cut 3 bases from V and 5 bases from J; bases unmatched to any gene: 6. In DNA form, the CDR3 reads TGTGCCAGCAGTGAGGGGGGGATAGAGACCGGGGAGCTGTTTTTT. This codes for CASSEGGIETGELFF.